The 24 T cell receptor beta chains below all came from one sample that was sequenced in a study of cytomegalovirus exposure and HLA in healthy donors. PCR employed 60 Vbeta and 13 Jbeta primers. This table comes from immunoSEQ multiplex PCR, and its TCRdb copy is limited to in-frame clones, with some not included. The sample carries 140,000 to 150,000 clones, 82% recorded once. Source material: PBMCs. The source of these receptors is a woman between 55 and 75 years old in good health and CMV-seropositive.

This chain connects TRBV19 to TRBJ1-5; 7 bases match TRBD1. Germline V gene lookup returns CDR1 LNHDA and CDR2 SQIVND (reference sequence). CDR3 length equals 16 residues. Trimming removed 4 bases from V and 2 bases from J; junction bases left unmatched: 8. CDR3 sequence reads: CASSKTGVGGNQPQHF. The CDR3 DNA sequence: TGTGCCAGTAGTAAAACAGGGGTCGGGGGCAATCAGCCCCAGCATTTT.

The chain couples TRBV4-3 to TRBJ2-7, with 10 bases aligning to TRBD2. This CDR3 is 15 amino acids long. Per germline, CDR1 LGHNA and CDR2 YSLEER. J lost 3 bases, V lost 1 base, and 3 bases had no gene match. The CDR3 DNA reads as TGCGCCAGCAGCCAAGGAACTAGCGGGGTCTACGAGCAGTACTTC. Translation: CASSQGTSGVYEQYF.

This chain links TRBV7-2 with TRBJ2-7; D may be TRBD2 (6 bases). The germline V gene encodes CDR1 SGHTA and CDR2 FQGNSA. The ends were cut back, 5 bases at V and 1 base at J, with 15 bases in the middle. The CDR3 consists of 15 residues. CDR3 residues: CASSTDGGRSYEQYF. The CDR3 nucleotides read TGTGCCAGCAGCACAGATGGGGGGAGGTCCTACGAGCAGTACTTC.

The V gene is TRBV27, the J gene TRBJ2-5; D is perhaps TRBD1 (5 bases). The V end was cut by 6 bases, the J end by 4 bases, with 15 bases between. This CDR3 comprises 14 residues. Germline V CDR1 and CDR2: MNHEY, SMNVEV (reference sequence). CDR3 nucleotide sequence: TGTGCCAGCAGCCGGACACCCCTGGGAGAGACCCAGTACTTC. It codes for CASSRTPLGETQYF.

The chain carries TRBV28 and TRBJ2-1; 9 positions match TRBD1. From germline, CDR1 is MDHEN and CDR2 SYDVKM. CDR3 size: 15 residues. V was clipped by 5 bases and J by 0 bases; unmatched bases: 2. CDR3 in DNA: TGTGCCAGCAGTACGGGACAGGGCTCCTACAATGAGCAGTTCTTC. It translates to CASSTGQGSYNEQFF.

The chain combines TRBV5-1 with TRBJ2-7, with TRBD2 matching 13 bases. Looked up from germline, CDR1 is SGHRS and CDR2 is YFSETQ. The CDR3 runs to 17 residues. J lost 6 bases, V lost 3 bases, and 12 bases had no gene match. In nucleotides, the CDR3 is TGCGCCAGCAGCTACTGGACTAGCGGGAGTATGGGGTCCGAGCAGTACTTC. As protein: CASSYWTSGSMGSEQYF.

J is TRBJ2-1 and V is TRBV2; 14 bases match TRBD2. With 6 bases clipped from V and 3 bases from J, the junction kept 19 bases outside the gene matches. Germline V lookup: CDR1 SNHLY, CDR2 FYNNEI. The CDR3 has 21 amino acids. CDR3 protein: CASRLGLAGVTRLTGYNEQFF. DNA of the CDR3: TGTGCCAGCAGGCTGGGACTAGCGGGAGTTACCCGCCTAACGGGCTACAATGAGCAGTTCTTC. The full variable domain, with the rest looked up from reference TRBV2 and TRBJ2-1, is EPEVTQTPSHQVTQMGQEVILRCVPISNHLYFYWYRQILGQKVEFLVSFYNNEISEKSEIFDDQFSVERPDGSNFTLKIRSTKLEDSAMYFCASRLGLAGVTRLTGYNEQFFGPGTRLTVL.

The rearrangement joins TRBV28 to TRBJ2-7; maybe TRBD2 (5 bases). CDR3 size: 14 residues. Germline V gives CDR1 MDHEN, CDR2 SYDVKM. Trimming removed 3 bases at V and 0 bases at J, with 9 bases between. The CDR3 nucleotides are TGTGCCAGCAGTTTCCTAGCTCGCTCCTACGAGCAGTACTTC. It specifies CASSFLARSYEQYF. Filled out from reference TRBV28 and TRBJ2-7, the complete variable domain reads DVKVTQSSRYLVKRTGEKVFLECVQDMDHENMFWYRQDPGLGLRLIYFSYDVKMKEKGDIPEGYSVSREKKERFSLILESASTNQTSMYLCASSFLARSYEQYFGPGTRLTVT.

The chain is built from TRBV19 and TRBJ2-3; 12 bases match TRBD2. Germline trimming cut 3 bases from V and 5 bases from J; bases unmatched to any gene: 3. The CDR3 extends over 15 amino acids. Germline assignment: CDR1 LNHDA and CDR2 SQIVND (reference sequence). The CDR3: CASSIGGLAGDTQYF. For the CDR3, the DNA is TGTGCCAGTAGTATTGGGGGACTAGCGGGAGATACGCAGTATTTT.

The rearrangement uses TRBV5-5 and TRBJ2-3, with a possible D match to TRBD2 (5 bases). Trimming took off 3 bases at V and 1 base at J, with 9 bases between the two ends. The CDR3 has 14 residues. Per germline, CDR1 SGHKS and CDR2 YYEKEE (reference sequence). The CDR3 here is CASSSGLGTDTQYF. CDR3 bases: TGTGCCAGCAGCTCAGGACTGGGCACAGATACGCAGTATTTT.

The chain uses TRBV7-2 and TRBJ1-1, with 7 positions matching TRBD1. The CDR3 runs 13 residues. Germline loops: CDR1 SGHTA, CDR2 FQGNSA. Trimming removed 6 bases from V and 3 bases from J; junction bases left unmatched: 4. The CDR3 region has the DNA TGTGCCAGCAGTACCACAGGGGACACTGAAGCTTTCTTT. Residues: CASSTTGDTEAFF.

This sequence joins TRBV5-1 and TRBJ1-4; maybe TRBD1 (5 bases). Per germline, CDR1 SGHRS and CDR2 YFSETQ. The CDR3 extends over 17 amino acids. The V and J ends lost 4 bases and 2 bases respectively, with 18 bases between them. This CDR3 is CASSLPQTGPTNEKLFF. The CDR3 DNA reads TGCGCCAGCAGCCTACCCCAAACAGGACCTACTAATGAAAAACTGTTTTTT.

Concerning this clone itself: Different DNA sequences within this sample yield the same CDR3. The V gene is TRBV6-5, the J gene TRBJ2-7; TRBD1 matches at 7 bases. With 3 bases clipped from V and 2 bases from J, the junction kept 4 bases outside the gene matches. The CDR3 runs 14 residues. Germline CDR1 is MNHEY and CDR2 is SVGAGI. The CDR3, as DNA: TGTGCCAGCAGTTATCGGACAGGAGCCTACGAGCAGTACTTC. The encoded protein is CASSYRTGAYEQYF.

About this clone itself: Other DNA sequences of this sample code for an identical CDR3. The V gene is TRBV7-2, the J gene TRBJ2-7; D gene unclear. This CDR3 comprises 13 residues. Germline V gene lookup returns CDR1 SGHTA and CDR2 FQGNSA. V shed 3 bases and J shed 1 base, with 7 bases lying between them. This CDR3 is CASSLESSYEQYF. The CDR3 nucleotides read TGTGCCAGCAGCTTGGAGTCATCCTACGAGCAGTACTTC.

V and J are TRBV5-8 and TRBJ2-7; 11 bases are a match to TRBD1. Looked up from germline, CDR1 is SGHTS and CDR2 is YDEGEE. This CDR3 comprises 15 residues. J was trimmed by 3 bases and V by 0 bases; bases with no gene match: 2. The CDR3 protein is CASSLAGTGGYEQYF. In DNA, the CDR3 is TGTGCCAGCAGCTTGGCCGGGACAGGGGGCTACGAGCAGTACTTC.

This chain joins TRBV28 and TRBJ1-5, with D hard to call. Trimming took 1 base from V and 5 from J, leaving 9 bases between them. From germline, CDR1 is MDHEN and CDR2 SYDVKM. This CDR3 is built from 14 residues. The CDR3 region is CASSLYSSDQPQHF. In DNA, the CDR3 is TGTGCCAGCAGTTTATATAGTTCCGATCAGCCCCAGCATTTT.

The rearrangement links TRBV4-1 to TRBJ2-3, with TRBD2 matching over 8 bases. Germline lookup yields CDR1 MGHRA and CDR2 YSYEKL. This CDR3 region has 15 residues. V lost 2 bases to trimming and J lost 5 bases; unmatched junction nucleotides: 6. CDR3 nucleotides: TGCGCCAGCAGCCAACCGCGGGAGGTGGTAGATACGCAGTATTTT. This gives the protein CASSQPREVVDTQYF.

The J gene is TRBJ2-1, the V gene TRBV28; the match to TRBD2 covers 14 bases. Looked up from germline, CDR1 is MDHEN and CDR2 is SYDVKM. The J segment lost 6 bases and the V segment lost 2 bases, leaving 9 bases of the junction unmatched. This CDR3 contains 18 residues. CDR3: CASSLPGTSGSLLNEQFF. Written as DNA, the CDR3 is TGTGCCAGCAGTTTACCCGGGACTAGCGGGAGCCTCCTCAATGAGCAGTTCTTC.

The chain couples TRBV19 to TRBJ2-1, with 10 bases that match TRBD2. J was trimmed by 9 bases and V by 4 bases; bases with no gene match: 12. In germline, CDR1 is LNHDA, CDR2 SQIVND (reference sequence). The CDR3 is 16 residues long. The CDR3: CASSRDTSGTRFEQFF. CDR3 nucleotides: TGTGCCAGTAGTAGGGATACTAGCGGGACGAGGTTTGAGCAGTTCTTC. The full variable domain, in which reference TRBV19 and TRBJ2-1 provide the parts outside the CDR3, is DGGITQSPKYLFRKEGQNVTLSCEQNLNHDAMYWYRQDPGQGLRLIYYSQIVNDFQKGDIAEGYSVSREKKESFPLTVTSAQKNPTAFYLCASSRDTSGTRFEQFFGPGTRLTVL.

J is TRBJ1-2 and V is TRBV7-9, with D perhaps matching TRBD1 (5 bases). This CDR3 contains 14 residues. CDR1 is SEHNR and CDR2 is FQNEAQ in the germline V gene (reference sequence). The germline V and J ends were trimmed by 5 bases and 3 bases, with 13 bases remaining between them. CDR3 DNA sequence: TGTGCCAGCAGCGAGGCTGGGGGGGACTATGGCTACACCTTC. Its translation: CASSEAGGDYGYTF.

The chain couples TRBV29-1 to TRBJ2-1; possible D gene TRBD2, 6 bases. Trimming took 2 bases from V and 0 from J, leaving 11 bases between them. Germline CDR1 SQVTM, CDR2 ANQGSEA. This CDR3 contains 15 residues. CDR3 DNA: TGCAGCGTTGAACGCCGGGGGAGCTCCTACAATGAGCAGTTCTTC. Encoded protein: CSVERRGSSYNEQFF.

The V and J genes are TRBV2 and TRBJ2-7; 7 bases map to TRBD1. V dropped 2 bases and J dropped 4; count of bases not matched to a gene: 8. The CDR3 is made up of 15 amino acids. The V gene's germline CDR1 is SNHLY and CDR2 FYNNEI. CDR3 protein: CASSEMRGQGYEQYF. The CDR3 DNA reads as TGTGCCAGCAGTGAAATGAGGGGGCAGGGGTACGAGCAGTACTTC.

This clone was recorded only once. This chain uses TRBV4-3 with TRBJ2-7, with 9 bases lining up with TRBD2. The CDR3 length is 15 residues. Germline CDR1 reads LGHNA; CDR2 reads YSLEER. The V and J ends lost 1 base and 2 bases, in that order; junction bases with no gene match: 3. For the CDR3, the DNA is TGCGCCAGCAGCCAAGTTAGCGGGGGTACCTACGAGCAGTACTTC. Translating it yields CASSQVSGGTYEQYF.

This clone was recorded once. The chain couples TRBV5-1 to TRBJ2-3; no clear D gene. The CDR3 is 15 residues long. The V and J ends lost 2 bases and 2 bases respectively, with 12 bases between them. Germline CDR1 is SGHRS and CDR2 is YFSETQ. The CDR3 DNA reads TGCGCCAGCAGCTTTGAACGGAGCTCCACAGATACGCAGTATTTT. It codes for CASSFERSSTDTQYF.